This T cell receptor (beta chain) was recorded in a study of blood T cell repertoires in COVID-19. Across the whole study: COVID-19 samples, acute and convalescent, were from the United States, Italy and Spain. The analysed material was cDNA or gDNA that came from T cells, B-cell-depleted T cells, or PBMCs.

Measured with immunoSEQ multiplex PCR; TCRdb has only the in-frame clones, and not every one. The data hold some 140,000 clones, with around 85% observed a single time. The J segment lost 8 bases and the V segment lost 5 bases, leaving 7 bases of the junction unmatched. The V gene's germline CDR1 is SGHRS and CDR2 YFSETQ. The CDR3 consists of 13 residues. This receptor was obtained from a woman aged 55-70 years with acute or convalescent COVID-19. The chain couples TRBV5-1 to TRBJ1-3; TRBD1 matches 7 bases. The sequencing input was peripheral blood. Written as DNA, the CDR3 is TGCGCCAGCAGGCCCACAGGGGTTGACACCATATATTTT. Residues: CASRPTGVDTIYF.